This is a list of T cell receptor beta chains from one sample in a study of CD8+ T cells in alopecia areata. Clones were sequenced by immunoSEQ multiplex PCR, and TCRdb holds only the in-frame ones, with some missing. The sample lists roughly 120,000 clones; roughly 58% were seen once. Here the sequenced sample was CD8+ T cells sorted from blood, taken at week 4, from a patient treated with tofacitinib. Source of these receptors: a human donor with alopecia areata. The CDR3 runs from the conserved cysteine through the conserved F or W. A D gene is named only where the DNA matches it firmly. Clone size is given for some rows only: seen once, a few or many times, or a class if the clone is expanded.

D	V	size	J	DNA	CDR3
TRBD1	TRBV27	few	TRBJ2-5	TGTGCCAGCAGTTTTGGACAGGGCCTGTACCAAGAGACCCAGTACTTC	CASSFGQGLYQETQYF
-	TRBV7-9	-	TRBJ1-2	TGTGCCAGCAGCTTAGCGCTACAGGGATCTAACTATGGCTACACCTTC	CASSLALQGSNYGYTF
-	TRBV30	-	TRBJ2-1	TGTGCCTGGAGTTTCGGGGGAGAGTTAAATGAGCAGTTCTTC	CAWSFGGELNEQFF
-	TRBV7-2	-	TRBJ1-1	TGTGCCAGCAGCTTATTACCCCCGGGAACTGAAGCTTTCTTT	CASSLLPPGTEAFF
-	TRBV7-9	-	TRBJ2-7	TGTGCCAGCAGCTTAGTCGGGGGAAACCTCTACGAGCAGTACTTC	CASSLVGGNLYEQYF
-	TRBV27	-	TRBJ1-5	TGTGCCAGCAGCACCGACAGGAATCAGCCCCAGCATTTT	CASSTDRNQPQHF
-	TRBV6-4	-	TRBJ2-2	TGTGCCAGCAGTCAGTGGGCAGGGGACACCGGGGAGCTGTTTTTT	CASSQWAGDTGELFF
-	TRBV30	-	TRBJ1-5	TGTGCCTGGAGTCGGGGCGCGGGTCAGCCCCAGCATTTT	CAWSRGAGQPQHF
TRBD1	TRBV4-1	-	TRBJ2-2	TGCGCCAGCAGCCAAGATGCGTCAGGGGGAAGGACCGGGGAGCTGTTTTTT	CASSQDASGGRTGELFF
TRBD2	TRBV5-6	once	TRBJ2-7	TGTGCCAGCAGCTCTCCGGAGGGACTAGCGGGGGACCTTTACGAGCAGTACTTC	CASSSPEGLAGDLYEQYF
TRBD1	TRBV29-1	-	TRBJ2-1	TGCAGCGTTCTCGGTCCGGAGACAGGGCAGGTTAATGAGCAGTTCTTC	CSVLGPETGQVNEQFF
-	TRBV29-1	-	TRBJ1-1	TGCAGCGTTCCCCCAGGTGGCCAGCCGGACACTGAAGCTTTCTTT	CSVPPGGQPDTEAFF
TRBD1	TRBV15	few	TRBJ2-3	TGTGCCACCAGCGGCGACAGGGATGCAGATACGCAGTATTTT	CATSGDRDADTQYF
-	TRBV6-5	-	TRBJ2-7	TGTGCCAGCAGTTACTCCCGCTCCTACGAGCAGTACTTC	CASSYSRSYEQYF
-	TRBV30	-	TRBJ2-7	TGTGCCTGGAGTTCCTACCGCCGACAAGGCGAGCAGTACTTC	CAWSSYRRQGEQYF
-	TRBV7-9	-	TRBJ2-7	TGTGCCAGCAGCTTGACTAGCGAGCAGTACTTC	CASSLTSEQYF
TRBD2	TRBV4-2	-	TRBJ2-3	TGTGCCAGCAGCCAAGGCGGGGGGGCTGCAGATACGCAGTATTTT	CASSQGGGAADTQYF
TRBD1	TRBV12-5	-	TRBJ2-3	TGTGCTAGTGGTCCACCAAAGGGGGCAACCGGGATCCCAGATACGCAGTATTTT	CASGPPKGATGIPDTQYF
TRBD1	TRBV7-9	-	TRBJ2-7	TGTGCCAGCAGCTCCGTGGACCCCGGACAGGCCCTTTACTACGAGCAGTACTTC	CASSSVDPGQALYYEQYF
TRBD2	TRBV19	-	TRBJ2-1	TGTGCCACGCGACTAGCGGGGGACTACAATGAGCAGTTCTTC	CATRLAGDYNEQFF
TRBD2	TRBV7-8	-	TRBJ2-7	TGTGCCAGCAGCCCGCGGGGGACCGGCTACGAGCAGTACTTC	CASSPRGTGYEQYF
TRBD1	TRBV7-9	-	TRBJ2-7	TGTGCCAGCAGGTCCGCACAGGGGCGGAAACCTTACGAGCAGTACTTC	CASRSAQGRKPYEQYF
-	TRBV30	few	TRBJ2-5	TGTGCCTGGAGGGGACTGTTGATGACCCAGTACTTC	CAWRGLLMTQYF
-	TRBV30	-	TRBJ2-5	TGTGCCTGGTATGGGGGGACTCCTTCATCTTGGGAGACCCAGTACTTC	CAWYGGTPSSWETQYF
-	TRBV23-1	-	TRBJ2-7	TGCGCCAGCAGTCAATCGGCGGCACCTGACTCCTACGAGCAGTACTTC	CASSQSAAPDSYEQYF
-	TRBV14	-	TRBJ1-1	TGTGCCAGCAGCCAAGTTAACAATCCGAACACTGAAGCTTTCTTT	CASSQVNNPNTEAFF
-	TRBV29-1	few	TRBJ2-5	TGCAGCGTTGAAAAGGGCCCAGGGGAGACCCAGACCCAGTACTTC	CSVEKGPGETQTQYF
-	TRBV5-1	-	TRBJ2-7	TGCGCCAGCAGCTTGGACGGCAGGCGATCCTACGAGCAGTACTTC	CASSLDGRRSYEQYF
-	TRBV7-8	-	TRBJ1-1	TGTGCCAGCAGCCAAGGGGTAACACTGAACACTGAAGCTTTCTTT	CASSQGVTLNTEAFF
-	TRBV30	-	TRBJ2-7	TGTGCCTGGAGTGTTGGTGGTTCCACCTACGAGCAGTACTTC	CAWSVGGSTYEQYF
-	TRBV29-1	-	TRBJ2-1	TGCAGCGTTGAGGGCCCGCGGCTAGCAACTTACAATGAGCAGTTCTTC	CSVEGPRLATYNEQFF
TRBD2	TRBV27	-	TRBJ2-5	TGTGCCAGCAGTTTAATTGCTAGCGGGAACCAAGAGACCCAGTACTTC	CASSLIASGNQETQYF
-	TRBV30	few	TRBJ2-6	TGTGCCTGCCCGAGGGGTACTGGGGCCAACGTCCTGACTTTC	CACPRGTGANVLTF
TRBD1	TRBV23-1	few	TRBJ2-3	TGCGCCAGCAGTCGGTCCTCGGACAGGGGCACAGATACGCAGTATTTT	CASSRSSDRGTDTQYF
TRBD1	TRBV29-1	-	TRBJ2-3	TGCAGCGCGGAGGACAGGGGGCGACTAGATACGCAGTATTTT	CSAEDRGRLDTQYF
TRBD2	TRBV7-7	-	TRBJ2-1	TGTGCTAGCAGCCCGACTAGCGGGGGATCCAATGAGCAGTTCTTC	CASSPTSGGSNEQFF
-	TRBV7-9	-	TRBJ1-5	TGTGCCAGCACCCCATGGGGGGCTGAGGGCAATCAGCCCCAGCATTTT	CASTPWGAEGNQPQHF
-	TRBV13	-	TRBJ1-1	TGTGCCAGCAGCGAAGAAGGGAATGAAGCTTTCTTT	CASSEEGNEAFF
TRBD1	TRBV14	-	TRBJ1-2	TGTGCCAGCAGCTACGGACAGGGCGGCGGCTACACCTTC	CASSYGQGGGYTF
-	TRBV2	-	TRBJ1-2	TGTGCCAGCAGCCCGAGAGTGTATGGGAACTATGGCTACACCTTC	CASSPRVYGNYGYTF
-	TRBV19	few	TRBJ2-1	TGTGCCAGTACCGATCTAGTCAATGAGCAGTTCTTC	CASTDLVNEQFF
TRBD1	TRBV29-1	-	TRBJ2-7	TGCAGCGCAACAGGGGATGGGTCCTACGAGCAGTACTTC	CSATGDGSYEQYF
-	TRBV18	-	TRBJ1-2	TGTGCCAGCTCACCCAACGGCGGATCGACGACCTATGGCTACACCTTC	CASSPNGGSTTYGYTF
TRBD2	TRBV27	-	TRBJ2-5	TGTGCCAGCAGTGCGACGGGGGGTATCCAAGAGACCCAGTACTTC	CASSATGGIQETQYF